A selection of T cell receptor beta chains follows, all from one sample in a study of T-cell memory formation after mild COVID-19. TCRdb processed the 5' RACE reads anew with MiXCR; each CDR3 protein has one entry. The repertoire holds a few hundred thousand distinct CDR3 sequences, with roughly 15% as singletons. The sequenced sample consisted of PBMCs or a T cell subset sorted from them (not recorded which). The receptors originated from a man aged 18 to 30 who had mild COVID-19 (a few samples of this study predate the infection). Cell type and time point are not known. The CDR3 runs from the conserved cysteine through the conserved F or W. Fields, in order: V gene, D gene, J gene, clone size, CDR3 DNA, CDR3 protein. D genes are given only for firm matches. A clone size is listed for some rows: how often the clone was seen (once, few, many), or a class if it is expanded.

v_call: TRBV5-1; d_call: -; j_call: TRBJ1-6; clone_size: once; cdr3_nt: TGCGCCAGCAGGTTGGAGGCAGACCCCCTCCACTTT; cdr3_aa: CASRLEADPLHF
v_call: TRBV4-3; d_call: -; j_call: TRBJ2-1; clone_size: many; cdr3_nt: TGCGCCAGCAGCCAAGATGACCTTTCCCTTTACAATGAGCAGTTCTTC; cdr3_aa: CASSQDDLSLYNEQFF
v_call: TRBV10-3; d_call: -; j_call: TRBJ1-3; clone_size: many; cdr3_nt: TGTGCCATCAGTGCGGGGACCTACTCTGGAAACACCATATATTTT; cdr3_aa: CAISAGTYSGNTIYF
v_call: TRBV4-3; d_call: -; j_call: TRBJ2-7; clone_size: -; cdr3_nt: TGCGCCAGCAGCCCACGGGGATACTCCTACGAGCAGTACTTC; cdr3_aa: CASSPRGYSYEQYF
v_call: TRBV7-9; d_call: -; j_call: TRBJ2-5; clone_size: -; cdr3_nt: TGTGCCAGCAGCCCAGGACTAAGGCTAGAGACCCAGTACTTC; cdr3_aa: CASSPGLRLETQYF
v_call: TRBV7-9; d_call: -; j_call: TRBJ2-3; clone_size: many; cdr3_nt: TGTGCCAGCAGCCGGACAGTAGTTAGCACAGATACGCAGTATTTT; cdr3_aa: CASSRTVVSTDTQYF
v_call: TRBV7-2; d_call: TRBD2; j_call: TRBJ2-3; clone_size: -; cdr3_nt: TGTGCCAGCAGCCCCGAGCGGGGGTGGGGCACAGATACGCAGTATTTT; cdr3_aa: CASSPERGWGTDTQYF
v_call: TRBV6-6; d_call: -; j_call: TRBJ1-4; clone_size: few; cdr3_nt: TGTGCCAGCAGTTACAGGGAAGAAAAACTGTTTTTT; cdr3_aa: CASSYREEKLFF
v_call: TRBV5-1; d_call: -; j_call: TRBJ2-3; clone_size: few; cdr3_nt: TGCGCCAGCAGCTCCGCCGGGACCCTCGCCACAGATACGCAGTATTTT; cdr3_aa: CASSSAGTLATDTQYF
v_call: TRBV4-3; d_call: -; j_call: TRBJ2-2; clone_size: few; cdr3_nt: TGCGCCAGCAGCCAAGATACCCCTCAAAACACCGGGGAGCTGTTTTTT; cdr3_aa: CASSQDTPQNTGELFF
v_call: TRBV5-4; d_call: TRBD1; j_call: TRBJ2-7; clone_size: -; cdr3_nt: TGTGCCAGCAGCATCTCCGGGACAGGGCTCGAGCAGTACTTC; cdr3_aa: CASSISGTGLEQYF
v_call: TRBV5-1; d_call: -; j_call: TRBJ2-2; clone_size: few; cdr3_nt: TGCGCCAGCAGCTTGGGACTCGGGAACACCGGGGAGCTGTTTTTT; cdr3_aa: CASSLGLGNTGELFF
v_call: TRBV12-3/TRBV12-4; d_call: -; j_call: TRBJ2-3; clone_size: few; cdr3_nt: TGTGCCAGCAGTTTGGGCGCCGGAATCACAGATACGCAGTATTTT; cdr3_aa: CASSLGAGITDTQYF
v_call: TRBV5-6; d_call: -; j_call: TRBJ2-3; clone_size: few; cdr3_nt: TGTGCCAGCAGCTTAAGAGGGGTTTTCACAGATACGCAGTATTTT; cdr3_aa: CASSLRGVFTDTQYF
v_call: TRBV7-9; d_call: TRBD1; j_call: TRBJ2-1; clone_size: -; cdr3_nt: TGTGCCAGCAGCTGGAATTCAGGGGGACAGGGGAAGAATGAGCAGTTCTTC; cdr3_aa: CASSWNSGGQGKNEQFF
v_call: TRBV7-2; d_call: -; j_call: TRBJ1-2; clone_size: -; cdr3_nt: TGTGCCAGCAGCCACCGACAGAGATACTATGGCTACACCTTC; cdr3_aa: CASSHRQRYYGYTF
v_call: TRBV29-1; d_call: -; j_call: TRBJ1-1; clone_size: few; cdr3_nt: TGCAGCGCAGAGCAGGGAGTAGATACTGAAGCTTTCTTT; cdr3_aa: CSAEQGVDTEAFF
v_call: TRBV6-2/TRBV6-3; d_call: -; j_call: TRBJ1-5; clone_size: -; cdr3_nt: TGTGCCAGCAGTTACTCAGGGGGGCTGGCTAGACAGCCCCAGCATTTT; cdr3_aa: CASSYSGGLARQPQHF
v_call: TRBV7-9; d_call: -; j_call: TRBJ1-5; clone_size: -; cdr3_nt: TGTGCCAGCAGCTCCGGTTATCCCAATCAGCCCCAGCATTTT; cdr3_aa: CASSSGYPNQPQHF
v_call: TRBV5-1; d_call: TRBD1; j_call: TRBJ2-1; clone_size: -; cdr3_nt: TGCGCCAGCAGCTCTACCGGGACAGGGCTCGATGAGCAGTTCTTC; cdr3_aa: CASSSTGTGLDEQFF
v_call: TRBV4-3; d_call: TRBD1; j_call: TRBJ1-1; clone_size: -; cdr3_nt: TGCGCCAGCAGCCACCCGGGACAGGTTAACACTGAAGCTTTCTTT; cdr3_aa: CASSHPGQVNTEAFF
v_call: TRBV5-4; d_call: TRBD1; j_call: TRBJ1-1; clone_size: few; cdr3_nt: TGTGCCAGCAGCTGGGACAGGGCGAACACTGAAGCTTTCTTT; cdr3_aa: CASSWDRANTEAFF
v_call: TRBV15; d_call: -; j_call: TRBJ2-1; clone_size: few; cdr3_nt: TGTGCCACCAGCAGAGATATGCTGAGCTCCTACAATGAGCAGTTCTTC; cdr3_aa: CATSRDMLSSYNEQFF
v_call: TRBV4-1; d_call: TRBD1; j_call: TRBJ1-2; clone_size: many; cdr3_nt: TGCGCCAGCAGCCTTACAGGGGGCAGTGGCTACACCTTC; cdr3_aa: CASSLTGGSGYTF
v_call: TRBV5-1; d_call: TRBD1; j_call: TRBJ1-1; clone_size: few; cdr3_nt: TGCGCCAGCAGCCGGGACAGGCCGAACACTGAAGCTTTCTTT; cdr3_aa: CASSRDRPNTEAFF
v_call: TRBV6-1; d_call: -; j_call: TRBJ2-4; clone_size: many; cdr3_nt: TGTGCCAGCAGTGATTTTGGGTCAGCCAAAAACATTCAGTACTTC; cdr3_aa: CASSDFGSAKNIQYF
v_call: TRBV7-9; d_call: TRBD1; j_call: TRBJ2-1; clone_size: few; cdr3_nt: TGTGCCAGCAGCTTCTGGGACAGGGGGAATGAGCAGTTCTTC; cdr3_aa: CASSFWDRGNEQFF
v_call: TRBV2; d_call: -; j_call: TRBJ2-5; clone_size: -; cdr3_nt: TGTGCCAGCAGCCAATCCCACGGGGAGGACCAAGAGACCCAGTACTTC; cdr3_aa: CASSQSHGEDQETQYF
v_call: TRBV12-3/TRBV12-4; d_call: TRBD2; j_call: TRBJ2-2; clone_size: -; cdr3_nt: TGTGCCAGCAGTATACTAGCGGGGGGGCCCACCGGGGAGCTGTTTTTT; cdr3_aa: CASSILAGGPTGELFF
v_call: TRBV15; d_call: -; j_call: TRBJ2-5; clone_size: -; cdr3_nt: TGTGCCACCAGCTCCTTAAGGCAGTTGAAAGAGACCCAGTACTTC; cdr3_aa: CATSSLRQLKETQYF
v_call: TRBV4-3; d_call: -; j_call: TRBJ1-1; clone_size: few; cdr3_nt: TGCGCCAGCAGCCAAGGTCCCTTGGGCACTGAAGCTTTCTTT; cdr3_aa: CASSQGPLGTEAFF